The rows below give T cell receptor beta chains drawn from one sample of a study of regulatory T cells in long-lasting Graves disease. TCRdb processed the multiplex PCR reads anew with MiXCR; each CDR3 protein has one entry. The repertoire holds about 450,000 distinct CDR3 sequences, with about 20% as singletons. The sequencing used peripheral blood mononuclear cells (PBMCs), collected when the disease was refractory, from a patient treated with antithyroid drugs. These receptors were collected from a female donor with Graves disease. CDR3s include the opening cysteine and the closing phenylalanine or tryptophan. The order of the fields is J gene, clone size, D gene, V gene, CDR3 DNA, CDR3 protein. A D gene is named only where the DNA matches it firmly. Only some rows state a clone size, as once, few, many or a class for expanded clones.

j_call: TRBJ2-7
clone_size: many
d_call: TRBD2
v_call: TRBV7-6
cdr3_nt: TGTGCCAGCAGCTTAGCATCGGCTAGCGGGAGGGAAGTCTACGAGCAGTACTTC
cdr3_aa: CASSLASASGREVYEQYF

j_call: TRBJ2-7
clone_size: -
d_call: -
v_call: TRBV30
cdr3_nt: TGTGCCTGGAGTGAGGGGGGCGCGAGTGGCTCCTACGAGCAGTACTTC
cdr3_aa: CAWSEGGASGSYEQYF

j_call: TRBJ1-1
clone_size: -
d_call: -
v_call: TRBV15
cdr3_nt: TGTGCCACCAGCAGAGGAGGTTTGTACACTGAAGCTTTCTTT
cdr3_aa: CATSRGGLYTEAFF

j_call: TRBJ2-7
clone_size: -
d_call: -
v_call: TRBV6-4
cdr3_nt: TGTGCCAGCAGTGAAGGTGCAGGGTCAGAGTACTTC
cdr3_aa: CASSEGAGSEYF

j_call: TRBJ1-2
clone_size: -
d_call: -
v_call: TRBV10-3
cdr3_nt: TGTGCCATCAGTGGAAGGGAAAACTATGGCTACACCTTC
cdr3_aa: CAISGRENYGYTF

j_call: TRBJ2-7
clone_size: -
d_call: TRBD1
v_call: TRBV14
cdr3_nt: TGTGCCAGCAGTACCGGGACAGTCTTACTCTACGAGCAGTACTTC
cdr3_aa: CASSTGTVLLYEQYF

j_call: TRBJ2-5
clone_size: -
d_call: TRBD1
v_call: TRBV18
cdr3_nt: TGTGCCAGCTCACTGACTGACAGGGGAGAGACCCAGTACTTC
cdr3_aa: CASSLTDRGETQYF

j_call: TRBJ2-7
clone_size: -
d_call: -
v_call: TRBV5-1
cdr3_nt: TGCGCCAGCAGCTTTTCCGGGGGAGCCTACGAGCAGTACTTC
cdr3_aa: CASSFSGGAYEQYF

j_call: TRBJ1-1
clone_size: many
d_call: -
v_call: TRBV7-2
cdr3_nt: TGTGCCAGCAGCACTCACCCGGGGACTGAAGCTTTCTTT
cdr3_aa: CASSTHPGTEAFF

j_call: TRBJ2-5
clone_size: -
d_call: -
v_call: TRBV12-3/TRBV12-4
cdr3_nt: TGTGCCAGCAGTGCGGGACACCATTACCAGTACTTC
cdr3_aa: CASSAGHHYQYF

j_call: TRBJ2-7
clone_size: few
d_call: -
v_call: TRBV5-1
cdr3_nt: TGCGCCAGCAGCTTTGATTGGGAGTACGAGCAGTACTTC
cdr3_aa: CASSFDWEYEQYF

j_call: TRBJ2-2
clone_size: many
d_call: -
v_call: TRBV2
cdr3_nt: TGTGCCAGCAGTGAACGTCTAGCGAGCGCCGGGGAGCTGTTTTTT
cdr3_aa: CASSERLASAGELFF

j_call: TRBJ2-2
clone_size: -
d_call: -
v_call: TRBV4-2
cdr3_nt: TGTGCCAGCAGCGCTGATGGTACCGGGGAGCTGTTTTTT
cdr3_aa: CASSADGTGELFF

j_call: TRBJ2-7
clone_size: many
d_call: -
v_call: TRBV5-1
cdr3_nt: TGCGCCAGCAGCTTGGAACGTAGCTTCTACGAGCAGTACTTC
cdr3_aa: CASSLERSFYEQYF

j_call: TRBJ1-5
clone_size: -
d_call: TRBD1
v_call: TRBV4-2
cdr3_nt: TGTGCCAGCAGCCAAGATTCACTGACAGGGAATCAGCCCCAGCATTTT
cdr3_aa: CASSQDSLTGNQPQHF

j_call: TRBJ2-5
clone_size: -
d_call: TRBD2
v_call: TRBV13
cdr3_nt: TGTGCCAGCAGCTTAGCCAGCGGGAGGTCTTCTGAGACCCAGTACTTC
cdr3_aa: CASSLASGRSSETQYF

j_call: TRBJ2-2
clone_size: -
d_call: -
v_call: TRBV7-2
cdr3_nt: TGTGCCAGCATCGCCCCGAGCGGCACCGGGGAGCTGTTTTTT
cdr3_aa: CASIAPSGTGELFF

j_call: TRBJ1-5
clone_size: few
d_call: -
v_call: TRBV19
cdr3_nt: TGTGCCAGTAGAACTCAGGGGCCTCTCTCTAATCAGCCCCAGCATTTT
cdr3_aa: CASRTQGPLSNQPQHF

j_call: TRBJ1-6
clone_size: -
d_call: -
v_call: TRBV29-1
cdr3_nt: TGCAGCGTCAGGGACACATATAATTCACCCCTCCACTTT
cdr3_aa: CSVRDTYNSPLHF

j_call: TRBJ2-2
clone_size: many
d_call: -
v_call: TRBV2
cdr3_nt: TGTGCCAGCAGTTTTCGGTCACAGGGAATCGCCGGGGAGCTGTTTTTT
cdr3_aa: CASSFRSQGIAGELFF

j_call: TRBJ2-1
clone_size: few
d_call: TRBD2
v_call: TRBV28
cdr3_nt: TGTGCCAGCAGCCCCGTGAGCGGGAGCTCCTACAATGAGCAGTTCTTC
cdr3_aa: CASSPVSGSSYNEQFF